This TCR beta chain was identified in a study of T cell changes during pregnancy in multiple sclerosis. TCRdb keeps only in-frame clones here, not all; method: immunoSEQ multiplex PCR. The sample includes approximately 58,000 clones, approximately 90% of them seen just once. The sequencing used peripheral blood, collected in the second trimester of pregnancy. The receptor was derived from a female donor in good health, enrolled as a control in a pregnancy study.

The CDR3 DNA reads TGTGCCTGGCGACATGGGGGCGGGGGTACCCAGCCCCAGCATTTT. Residues: CAWRHGGGGTQPQHF. The rearrangement uses TRBV30 and TRBJ1-5, with a weak D call TRBD1 (6 bases). This CDR3 contains 15 residues. With 5 bases removed from V and 7 bases from J, the gap between germline ends came to 21 bases. CDR1 and CDR2 from the germline V gene are GTSNPN and SVGIG (reference sequence). Full variable domain (missing parts from reference TRBV30 and TRBJ1-5): SQTIHQWPATLVQPVGSPLSLECTVEGTSNPNLYWYRQAAGRGLQLLFYSVGIGQISSEVPQNLSASRPQDRQFILSSKKLLLSDSGFYLCAWRHGGGGTQPQHFGDGTRLSIL.